Shown below are 19 T cell receptor beta chains from a single sample sequenced in a study of blood T cell repertoires in COVID-19. Clones were read by immunoSEQ multiplex PCR, and TCRdb kept only the in-frame ones, dropping some. The table shows under 300,000 clones, with 82% occurring only once. The sample consisted of PBMCs or T cells enriched from blood (not recorded which). These receptors came from a man aged 35 to 55 who had recovered from COVID-19.

The V and J genes are TRBV4-3 and TRBJ1-6, with D possibly being TRBD1 (6 bases). The CDR3 is 12 amino acids. V was pared by 5 bases and J by 11 bases, with 10 bases between. Germline CDR1 is LGHNA and CDR2 is YSLEER. CDR3 sequence (DNA): TGCGCCAGCAGCGAGGGGGTTCCACCCCTCCACTTT. Translating it yields CASSEGVPPLHF.

The chain recombines TRBV9 with TRBJ2-1, with 12 bases fitting TRBD2. CDR3 length: 15 residues. The trim removed 3 bases at V and 8 bases at J, leaving 6 bases unmatched. The germline gives CDR1 SGDLS, CDR2 YYNGEE. The CDR3 region is CASSDLLAGGDEQFF. The CDR3 coding sequence is TGTGCCAGCAGCGACTTACTAGCGGGAGGAGATGAGCAGTTCTTC.

This sequence joins TRBV4-3 and TRBJ2-3; 9 positions match TRBD2. The germline CDR1 and CDR2 sequences are LGHNA and YSLEER. Trimming cost V 4 bases and J 4 bases; bases outside gene matches: 9. CDR3 size: 16 residues. CDR3 amino acids: CASSRRGLAGSDTQYF. The CDR3 DNA reads as TGCGCCAGCAGCCGAAGAGGGCTAGCGGGGTCAGATACGCAGTATTTT.

This chain joins TRBV5-1 and TRBJ2-1, with 14 bases aligning to TRBD2. The V gene end was trimmed by 5 bases and the J gene end by 13 bases; junction bases not matched to a gene: 11. Looked up from germline, CDR1 is SGHRS and CDR2 is YFSETQ. The CDR3 sequence is 15 residues long. CDR3 in amino acids: CASREDWTSGRRQFF. The CDR3 DNA reads TGCGCCAGCAGGGAGGACTGGACTAGCGGGAGGCGACAGTTCTTC. The full variable domain, in which reference TRBV5-1 and TRBJ2-1 provide the parts outside the CDR3, is KAGVTQTPRYLIKTRGQQVTLSCSPISGHRSVSWYQQTPGQGLQFLFEYFSETQRNKGNFPGRFSGRQFSNSRSEMNVSTLELGDSALYLCASREDWTSGRRQFFGPGTRLTVL.

Only one count was recorded for this clone. The chain couples TRBV6-1 to TRBJ1-2; D remains ambiguous. The germline V gene encodes CDR1 MNHNS and CDR2 SASEGT. Trimming stripped 2 bases from V and 11 bases from J, with 15 bases between. The CDR3 is 13 residues long. CDR3 in amino acids: CASSEPDRRIYTF. The CDR3 bases are TGTGCCAGCAGTGAACCTGATCGCAGGATTTACACCTTC.

The chain combines TRBV4-1 with TRBJ1-3; D possibly corresponds to TRBD1 (5 bases). This CDR3 spans 15 amino acids. CDR1 and CDR2 (germline): MGHRA, YSYEKL. V shed 4 bases and J shed 0 bases, with 10 bases lying between them. CDR3 amino acids: CASSPLDSSGNTIYF. Written as DNA, the CDR3 is TGCGCCAGCAGCCCCCTCGACAGCTCTGGAAACACCATATATTTT.

The chain joins TRBV13 to TRBJ1-1, with a weak D call TRBD1 (5 bases). Germline CDR1 PRHDT, CDR2 FYEKMQ (reference sequence). Between the trimmed V and J ends, which lost 5 bases and 6 bases, there was a span of 10 bases. This CDR3 comprises 12 residues. CDR3 protein: CASSRRGSEAFF. The CDR3, as DNA: TGTGCCAGCAGCCGGCGGGGGTCTGAAGCTTTCTTT.

This clone came up a few times. This chain connects TRBV11-2 to TRBJ2-7, with 9 bases identical to TRBD2. CDR3 length: 15 amino acids. J was trimmed by 4 bases and V by 4 bases; bases with no gene match: 8. CDR1 and CDR2 (germline): SGHAT, FQNNGV. DNA for the CDR3: TGTGCCAGCAGCTCCTTAGCGGGAGCGAGGTACGAGCAGTACTTC. It specifies CASSSLAGARYEQYF.

This chain connects TRBV2 to TRBJ2-5, with 8 bases fitting TRBD2. Losses at the gene ends were 7 bases for V and 2 bases for J; bases not matched to a gene: 9. CDR3 size: 15 residues. CDR1 SNHLY and CDR2 FYNNEI come from the germline V gene. The CDR3: CASNFGGAVQETQYF. The CDR3 DNA sequence: TGTGCCAGCAATTTCGGGGGGGCGGTACAAGAGACCCAGTACTTC.

This clone has more than one count but fewer than ten. This chain joins TRBV19 and TRBJ1-2; D possibly corresponds to TRBD1 (5 bases). Trimming cost V 7 bases and J 5 bases, with 17 bases left between them. The CDR3 is 14 amino acids. CDR1 and CDR2 (germline): LNHDA, SQIVND (reference sequence). CDR3 coding DNA: TGTGCCAGTACGATACGGGGAGGGGAGTATGGCTACACCTTC. The encoded protein is CASTIRGGEYGYTF.

CDR3 sequence (DNA): TGCGCCAGCAGCCATGATCTAGCGGCCTACGAGCAGTACTTC. The encoded protein is CASSHDLAAYEQYF. The chain has TRBV4-1 and TRBJ2-7; 7 positions agree with TRBD2. The CDR3 covers 14 residues. Unmatched junction bases numbered 4, after V lost 3 bases and J lost 2 bases. Germline V gene data show CDR1 as MGHRA and CDR2 as YSYEKL.

A single count supports this clone. J is TRBJ2-1 and V is TRBV27, with 8 bases lining up with TRBD1. This CDR3 has 13 residues. Germline V lookup: CDR1 MNHEY, CDR2 SMNVEV (reference sequence). V trimming: 7 bases; J trimming: 7 bases; junction bases outside the gene matches: 6. This chain's CDR3 is CASKGQGLNEQFF. The CDR3, as DNA: TGTGCCAGCAAAGGACAGGGTCTGAATGAGCAGTTCTTC.

The CDR3 nucleotides are TGTGCCAGCACCATCCTAGGCCGTTCTGGCCAGTTCTTC. Its translation: CASTILGRSGQFF. The genes are TRBV28 and TRBJ2-1, with unresolved D. CDR1 is MDHEN and CDR2 is SYDVKM in the germline V gene. V lost 7 bases and J 13 bases, leaving 20 bases between the germline ends. There are 13 residues in the CDR3.

The CDR3: CASSLVAGGTYEQYF. As DNA, the CDR3 is TGTGCCAGCAGCTTAGTAGCGGGAGGTACCTACGAGCAGTACTTC. The chain joins TRBV7-2 to TRBJ2-7, with 10 positions matching TRBD2. The germline gives CDR1 SGHTA, CDR2 FQGNSA. The ends lost 1 base at V and 2 bases at J; junction bases unmatched: 2. The CDR3 consists of 15 residues.

The chain links TRBV28 to TRBJ1-5; 10 bases agree with TRBD1. Germline CDR1 MDHEN, CDR2 SYDVKM. The CDR3 length is 15 residues. The ends lost 2 bases at V and 5 bases at J; junction bases unmatched: 3. CDR3 amino acids: CASSLGDRGHQPQHF. CDR3 nucleotide sequence: TGTGCCAGCAGTTTAGGGGACAGGGGTCATCAGCCCCAGCATTTT.

This CDR3 is CASSENSGDSYNEQFF. The CDR3 coding sequence is TGCGCCAGCAGTGAAAACAGCGGGGACTCCTACAATGAGCAGTTCTTC. This chain uses TRBV10-1 with TRBJ2-1, with TRBD2 matching over 7 bases. Germline CDR1 and CDR2: WNHNN and SYGVQD (reference sequence). J lost 0 bases, V lost 3 bases, and 5 bases had no gene match. There are 16 residues in the CDR3.

V is TRBV19 and J is TRBJ1-2; TRBD1 matches at 7 bases. The CDR3 is 13 residues long. From germline, CDR1 is LNHDA and CDR2 SQIVND (reference sequence). With V trimmed by 3 bases and J by 14 bases, 12 bases remained unmatched. This CDR3 reads CASSIRGTGVGTF. The CDR3 nucleotides read TGTGCCAGTAGTATTAGGGGTACAGGGGTAGGGACCTTC.

V and J are TRBV4-3 and TRBJ1-5, with D possibly TRBD1 on 6 matching bases. This CDR3 comprises 13 residues. Trimming took off 8 bases at V and 7 bases at J, with 15 bases between the two ends. Germline V gene lookup returns CDR1 LGHNA and CDR2 YSLEER. Here the CDR3 reads CASANREGQPQHF. The DNA of the CDR3 is TGCGCCAGCGCGAACAGGGAGGGACAGCCCCAGCATTTT.

This clone was counted a single time. V gene TRBV9 combines with J gene TRBJ1-1, with D perhaps matching TRBD1 (6 bases). The CDR3 is made up of 16 amino acids. Germline CDR1 SGDLS, CDR2 YYNGEE. V lost 3 bases and J 4 bases, leaving 19 bases between the germline ends. CDR3 DNA: TGTGCCAGCAGCGCAGGACCCTCAGGGGAATCCACTGAAGCTTTCTTT. Protein: CASSAGPSGESTEAFF.